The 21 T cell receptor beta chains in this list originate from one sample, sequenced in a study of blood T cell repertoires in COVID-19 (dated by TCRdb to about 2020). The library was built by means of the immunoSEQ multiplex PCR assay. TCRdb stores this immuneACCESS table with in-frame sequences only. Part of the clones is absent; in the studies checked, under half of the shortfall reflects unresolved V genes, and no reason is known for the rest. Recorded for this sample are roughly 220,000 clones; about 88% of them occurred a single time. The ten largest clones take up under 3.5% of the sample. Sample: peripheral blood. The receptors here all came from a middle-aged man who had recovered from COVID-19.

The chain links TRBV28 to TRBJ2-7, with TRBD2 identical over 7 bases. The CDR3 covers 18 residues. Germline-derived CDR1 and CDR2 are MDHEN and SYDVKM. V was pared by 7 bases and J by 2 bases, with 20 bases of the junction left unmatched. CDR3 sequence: CASTLKGPLAVKPYEQYF. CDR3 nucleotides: TGTGCCAGCACCCTAAAGGGTCCCCTAGCGGTAAAGCCCTACGAGCAGTACTTC.

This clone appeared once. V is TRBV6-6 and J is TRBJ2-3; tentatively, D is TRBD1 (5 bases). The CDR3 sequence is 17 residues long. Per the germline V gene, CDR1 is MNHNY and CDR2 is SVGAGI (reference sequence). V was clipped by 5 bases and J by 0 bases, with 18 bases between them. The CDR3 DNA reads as TGTGCCAGCAGTCCATTACAACAGGAAACTAGCACAGATACGCAGTATTTT. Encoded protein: CASSPLQQETSTDTQYF.

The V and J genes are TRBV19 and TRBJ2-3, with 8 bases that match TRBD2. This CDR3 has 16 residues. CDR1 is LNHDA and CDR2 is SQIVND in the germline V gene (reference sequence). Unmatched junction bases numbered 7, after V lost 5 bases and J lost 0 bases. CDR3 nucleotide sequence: TGTGCCAGTAGTCCATTTAGCGGGACTAGCACAGATACGCAGTATTTT. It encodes CASSPFSGTSTDTQYF.

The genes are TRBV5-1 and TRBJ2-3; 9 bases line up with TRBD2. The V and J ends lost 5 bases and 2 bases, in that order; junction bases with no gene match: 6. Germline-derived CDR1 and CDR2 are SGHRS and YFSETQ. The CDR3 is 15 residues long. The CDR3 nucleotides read TGCGCCAGCAGGCCGGGACTAGCATCCACAGATACGCAGTATTTT. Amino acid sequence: CASRPGLASTDTQYF.

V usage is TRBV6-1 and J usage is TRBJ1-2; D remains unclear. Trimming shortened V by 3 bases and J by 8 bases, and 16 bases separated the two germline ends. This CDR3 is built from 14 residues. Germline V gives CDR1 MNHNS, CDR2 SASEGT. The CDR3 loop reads CASSEARRLEGYTF. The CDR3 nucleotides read TGTGCCAGCAGTGAGGCCCGAAGACTAGAGGGCTACACCTTC.

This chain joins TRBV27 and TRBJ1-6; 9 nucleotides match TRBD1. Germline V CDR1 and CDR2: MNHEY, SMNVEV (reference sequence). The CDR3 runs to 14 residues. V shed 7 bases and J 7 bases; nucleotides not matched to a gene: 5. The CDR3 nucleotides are TGTGCCAGCACCCGGGGACAGGGAAATTCACCCCTCCACTTT. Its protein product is CASTRGQGNSPLHF.

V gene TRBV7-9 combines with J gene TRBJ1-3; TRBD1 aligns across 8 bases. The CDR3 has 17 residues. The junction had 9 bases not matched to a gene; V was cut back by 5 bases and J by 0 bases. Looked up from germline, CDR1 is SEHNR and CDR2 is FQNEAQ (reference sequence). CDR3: CASSVRQGSVSGNTIYF. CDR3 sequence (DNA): TGTGCCAGCAGCGTCCGACAGGGGAGCGTCTCTGGAAACACCATATATTTT.

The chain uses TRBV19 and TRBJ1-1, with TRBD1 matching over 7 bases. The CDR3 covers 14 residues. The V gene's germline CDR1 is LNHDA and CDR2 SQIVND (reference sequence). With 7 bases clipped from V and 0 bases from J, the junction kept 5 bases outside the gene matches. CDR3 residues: CASKGGRMNTEAFF. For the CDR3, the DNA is TGTGCCAGTAAAGGGGGCAGGATGAACACTGAAGCTTTCTTT. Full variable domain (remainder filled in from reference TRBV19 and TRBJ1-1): DGGITQSPKYLFRKEGQNVTLSCEQNLNHDAMYWYRQDPGQGLRLIYYSQIVNDFQKGDIAEGYSVSREKKESFPLTVTSAQKNPTAFYLCASKGGRMNTEAFFGQGTRLTVV.

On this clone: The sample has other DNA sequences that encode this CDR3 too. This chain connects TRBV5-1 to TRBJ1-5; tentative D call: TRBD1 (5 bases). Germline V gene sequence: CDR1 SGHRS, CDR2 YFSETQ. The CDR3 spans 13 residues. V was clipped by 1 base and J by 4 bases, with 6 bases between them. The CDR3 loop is CASSLTGNQPQHF. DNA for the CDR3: TGCGCCAGCAGCTTGACAGGAAATCAGCCCCAGCATTTT.

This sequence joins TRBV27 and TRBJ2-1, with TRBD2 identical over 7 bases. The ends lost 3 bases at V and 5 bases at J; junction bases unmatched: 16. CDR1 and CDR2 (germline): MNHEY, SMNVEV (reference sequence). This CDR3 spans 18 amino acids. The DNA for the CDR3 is TGTGCCAGCAGTTTTAAGGCGGGAGACCCCTACATCCACAATGAGCAGTTCTTC. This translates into CASSFKAGDPYIHNEQFF.

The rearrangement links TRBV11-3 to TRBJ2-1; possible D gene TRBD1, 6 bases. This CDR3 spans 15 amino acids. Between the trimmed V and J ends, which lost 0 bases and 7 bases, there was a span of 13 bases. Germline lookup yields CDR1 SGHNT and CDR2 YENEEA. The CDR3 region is CASSLERGLGNEQFF. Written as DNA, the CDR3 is TGTGCCAGCAGCTTAGAAAGGGGGTTGGGGAATGAGCAGTTCTTC.

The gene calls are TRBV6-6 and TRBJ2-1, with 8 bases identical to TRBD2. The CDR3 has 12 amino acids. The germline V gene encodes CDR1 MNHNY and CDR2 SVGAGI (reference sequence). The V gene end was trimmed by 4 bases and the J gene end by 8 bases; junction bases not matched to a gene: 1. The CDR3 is CASSSSGYEQFF. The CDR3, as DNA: TGTGCCAGCAGTTCTAGCGGGTATGAGCAGTTCTTC.

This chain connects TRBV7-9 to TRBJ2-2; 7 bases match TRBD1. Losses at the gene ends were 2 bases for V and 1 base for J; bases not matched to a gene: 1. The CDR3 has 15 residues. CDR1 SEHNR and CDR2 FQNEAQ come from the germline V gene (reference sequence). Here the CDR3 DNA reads TGTGCCAGCAGCTTAAGGGACAGGAACACCGGGGAGCTGTTTTTT. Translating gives CASSLRDRNTGELFF.

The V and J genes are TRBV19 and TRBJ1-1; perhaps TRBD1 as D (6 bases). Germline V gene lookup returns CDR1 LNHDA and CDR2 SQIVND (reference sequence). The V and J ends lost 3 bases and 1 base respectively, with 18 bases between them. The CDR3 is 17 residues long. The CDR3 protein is CASSIGWKDRSNTEAFF. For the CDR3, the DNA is TGTGCCAGTAGTATCGGATGGAAGGACAGATCGAACACTGAAGCTTTCTTT. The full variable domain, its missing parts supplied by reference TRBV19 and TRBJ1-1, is DGGITQSPKYLFRKEGQNVTLSCEQNLNHDAMYWYRQDPGQGLRLIYYSQIVNDFQKGDIAEGYSVSREKKESFPLTVTSAQKNPTAFYLCASSIGWKDRSNTEAFFGQGTRLTVV.

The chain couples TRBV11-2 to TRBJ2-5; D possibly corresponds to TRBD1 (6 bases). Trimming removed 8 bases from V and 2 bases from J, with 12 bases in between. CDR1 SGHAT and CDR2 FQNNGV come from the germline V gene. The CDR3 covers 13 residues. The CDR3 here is CASRLRGQETQYF. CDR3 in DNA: TGTGCCAGCCGCCTTAGGGGGCAAGAGACCCAGTACTTC. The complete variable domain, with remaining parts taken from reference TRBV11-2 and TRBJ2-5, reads EAGVAQSPRYKIIEKRQSVAFWCNPISGHATLYWYQQILGQGPKLLIQFQNNGVVDDSQLPKDRFSAERLKGVDSTLKIQPAKLEDSAVYLCASRLRGQETQYFGPGTRLLVL.

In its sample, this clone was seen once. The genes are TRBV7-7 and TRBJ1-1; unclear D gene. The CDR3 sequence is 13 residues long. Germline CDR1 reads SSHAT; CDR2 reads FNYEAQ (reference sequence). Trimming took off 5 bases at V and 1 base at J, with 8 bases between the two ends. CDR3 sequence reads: CASSVTRNTEAFF. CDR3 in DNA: TGTGCCAGCAGCGTTACTAGGAACACTGAAGCTTTCTTT.

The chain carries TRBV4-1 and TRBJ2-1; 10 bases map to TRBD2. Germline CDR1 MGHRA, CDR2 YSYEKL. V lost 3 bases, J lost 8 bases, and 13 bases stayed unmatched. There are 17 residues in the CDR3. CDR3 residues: CASSHVGLAVGGDEQFF. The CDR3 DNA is TGCGCCAGCAGCCATGTCGGACTAGCGGTGGGGGGCGATGAGCAGTTCTTC.

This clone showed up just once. CDR3 bases: TGCGCCAGCAGCCCCTTGCGGGGGACTGAAGCTTTCTTT. This codes for CASSPLRGTEAFF. The J gene is TRBJ1-1, the V gene TRBV5-1, with D possibly being TRBD1 (5 bases). The CDR3 contains 13 residues. Trimming cost V 4 bases and J 5 bases, with 12 bases left between them. From germline, CDR1 is SGHRS and CDR2 YFSETQ.

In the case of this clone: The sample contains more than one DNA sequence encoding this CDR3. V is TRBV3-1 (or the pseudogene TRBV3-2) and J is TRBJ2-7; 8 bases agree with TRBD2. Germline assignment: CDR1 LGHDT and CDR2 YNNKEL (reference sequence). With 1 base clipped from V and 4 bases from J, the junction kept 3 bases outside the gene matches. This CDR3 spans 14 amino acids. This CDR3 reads CASSQGSGGYEQYF. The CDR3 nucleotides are TGTGCCAGCAGCCAAGGGTCGGGGGGGTACGAGCAGTACTTC.

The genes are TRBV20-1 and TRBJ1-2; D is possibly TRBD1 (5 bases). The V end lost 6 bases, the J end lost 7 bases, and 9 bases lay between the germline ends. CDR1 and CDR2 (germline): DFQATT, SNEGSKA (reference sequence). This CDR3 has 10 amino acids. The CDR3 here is CSARESGYTF. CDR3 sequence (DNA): TGCAGTGCCAGGGAATCTGGCTACACCTTC.

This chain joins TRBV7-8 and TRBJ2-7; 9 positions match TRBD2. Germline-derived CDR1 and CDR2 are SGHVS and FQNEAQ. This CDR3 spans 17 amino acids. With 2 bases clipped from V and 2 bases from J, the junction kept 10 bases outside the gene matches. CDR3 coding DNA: TGTGCCAGCAGCTTAAGGGCTTCGACTAGCGGAACCTACGAGCAGTACTTC. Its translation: CASSLRASTSGTYEQYF.